This T cell receptor (beta chain) comes out of a study of cytomegalovirus exposure and HLA in healthy donors. This PCR relied on a set of 60 Vbeta primers and 13 Jbeta primers. The repertoire was sequenced with immunoSEQ multiplex PCR; TCRdb's copy has only in-frame clones and lacks some. The repertoire consists of more than 85,000 clones, with about four fifths occurring once and the leading ten covering approximately 1.2%. The donors (healthy individuals) were bone marrow donors. This TCR came from a man aged 25 to 45 in good health and CMV-seronegative. The sequenced sample consisted of PBMCs.

The CDR3 reads CASSLAPGHRYQETQYF. CDR3 sequence (DNA): TGTGCCAGCAGCTTAGCGCCGGGACACAGGTACCAAGAGACCCAGTACTTC. This sequence joins TRBV7-2 and TRBJ2-5, with D possibly being TRBD1 (6 bases). V gave up 0 bases and J gave up 0 bases, with 14 bases separating them. Germline CDR1 is SGHTA and CDR2 is FQGNSA. The CDR3 is 17 amino acids.